This T cell receptor (beta chain) was sequenced for a study of tumor-infiltrating lymphocytes in primary liver carcinoma. About the research overall: Patients, male and female, were 30 to 69 years old.

This clonotype was observed at least ten times. Its specificity is unknown. Germline lookup yields CDR1 SGHRS and CDR2 YFSETQ. The V and J ends lost 4 bases and 7 bases respectively, with 12 bases between them. The CDR3 extends over 13 amino acids. The researchers produced TCR beta cDNA from around 0.5 ug total RNA with a constant-region primer. Three nested multiplex PCR rounds, a slightly modified ARM-PCR, produced the libraries for TCR beta. Rounds one and two of PCR, each of roughly 10 cycles, were primed with TRBV1-TRBV30 forward primers and a C-beta reverse primer. TCRdb used MiXCR to reprocess the multiplex PCR reads, holding one entry per CDR3 protein. In the table there are over 45,000 distinct CDR3 sequences, 71% of which are singletons. From unsorted bulk tissue weighing about 17-30 mg, DNA and RNA were co-extracted. Study-level results: A significantly higher top-250-clone fraction was recorded for tumors than for blood (p = 0.039). In tumor-adjacent and tumor-blood pairs, overlap was lower than in tumor region pairs.

This TCR was sampled from a man aged 40-49 years with primary liver carcinoma and hepatitis B virus infection. Material: liver tumor tissue from sampling region 5. Described subset: tumor region T5, tumor centre. The chain couples TRBV5-1 to TRBJ2-1; tentatively, D is TRBD1 (6 bases). For the CDR3, the DNA is TGCGCCAGCAGCCCCAATACAGGGAATGAGCAGTTCTTC. Encoded protein: CASSPNTGNEQFF.